A selection of T cell receptor beta chains follows, all from one sample in a study of cytomegalovirus exposure and HLA in healthy donors. The repertoire was sequenced with immunoSEQ multiplex PCR; TCRdb's copy has only in-frame clones and lacks some. The table lists under 250,000 clones, about three quarters of them singletons. Sequenced: PBMCs. Receptors originate from a woman in her 30s in good health and CMV-seronegative. The CDR3 runs from the conserved cysteine through the conserved F or W.

j_call,v_call,cdr3_aa
TRBJ2-3,TRBV5-1,CASSLGSSGNTDTQYF
TRBJ1-1,TRBV28,CASSSSGTANTEAFF
TRBJ1-2,TRBV28,CASSRVYGYTF
TRBJ1-5,TRBV1,CTSSQDVDCQRARQPQHF
TRBJ1-5,TRBV7-8,CASSLSQGRNQPQHF
TRBJ1-6,TRBV18,CASSRDRRNSPLHF
TRBJ1-2,TRBV28,CASSPRSYGYTF
TRBJ2-5,TRBV5-1,CASSFIAGGTLGTQYF
TRBJ1-4,TRBV25-1,CASSDVGAGEKLFF
TRBJ2-2,TRBV19,CASSTGLAGMLFF
TRBJ1-1,TRBV5-4,CASSPTGGFMNTEAFF
TRBJ2-1,TRBV2,CASNLGLAGTSHEQFF
TRBJ1-1,TRBV5-4,CASSTDRVNTEAFF
TRBJ2-3,TRBV30,CALESGPSGRVDTQYF
TRBJ1-4,TRBV28,CASGGGNEKLFF
TRBJ1-1,TRBV30,CAGDRGLGTEAFF
TRBJ2-7,TRBV29-1,CSVTGTAQEQYF
TRBJ2-2,TRBV21-1,CASSKALRGADTGELFF
TRBJ2-7,TRBV5-4,CASSQRTGRGLEQYF
TRBJ2-1,TRBV7-2,CASSSPPPSGGEKFF
TRBJ1-3,TRBV30,CAWSTDRGGNTIYF
TRBJ2-1,TRBV30,CAWSWDRAYNEQFF
TRBJ2-3,TRBV5-1,CASSGGQRADTQYF
TRBJ2-4,TRBV5-6,CASSLQGAAKNIQYF
TRBJ1-1,TRBV5-1,CASSLVYRPNTEAFF
TRBJ2-1,TRBV10-2,CASSNLGANEQFF
TRBJ1-3,TRBV5-4,CASSPGGGENTIYF
TRBJ1-1,TRBV7-6,CASSLMETANTEAFF
TRBJ2-2,TRBV9,CASRTGGQSTGELFF